Sequencing of this T cell receptor beta chain was carried out in a study of shared clonotypes between healthy human individuals. A CD45RA+ naive subset and a CD45RA-negative memory subset were split from CD4+ cells. This clone was seen only a few times. The table came from immunoSEQ multiplex PCR; TCRdb's copy has only in-frame clones and leaves some out. This table has millions of clones, approximately 90% appearing once. The CDR3 has 10 residues. Germline CDR1 reads DFQATT; CDR2 reads SNEGSKA (reference sequence). V gene TRBV20-1 combines with J gene TRBJ1-1; no clear D. Sequencing input: naive CD4+ T cells sorted from blood. This sample's subset: CD45RA+ positively selected. The clonotype was recovered from a man aged 18 to 35 in good health. Here the CDR3 DNA reads TGCAGATCCGGGTTGACTGAAGCTTTCTTT. Encoded protein: CRSGLTEAFF.